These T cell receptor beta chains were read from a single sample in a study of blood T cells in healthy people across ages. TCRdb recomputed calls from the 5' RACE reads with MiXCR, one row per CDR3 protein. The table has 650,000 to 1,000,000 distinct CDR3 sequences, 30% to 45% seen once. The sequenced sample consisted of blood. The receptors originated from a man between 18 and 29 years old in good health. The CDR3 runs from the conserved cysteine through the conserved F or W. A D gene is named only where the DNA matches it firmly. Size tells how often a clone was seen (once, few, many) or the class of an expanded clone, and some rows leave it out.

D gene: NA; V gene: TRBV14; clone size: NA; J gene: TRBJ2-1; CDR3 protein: CASSQEQGILRYNEQFF; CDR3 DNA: TGTGCCAGCAGCCAAGAACAAGGTATATTACGCTACAATGAGCAGTTCTTC
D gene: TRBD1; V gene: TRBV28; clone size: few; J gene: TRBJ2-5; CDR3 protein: CASSFDTRIVTEQGPSETQYF; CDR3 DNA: TGTGCCAGCAGTTTTGACACCCGGATCGTCACGGAACAGGGGCCCTCGGAGACCCAGTACTTC
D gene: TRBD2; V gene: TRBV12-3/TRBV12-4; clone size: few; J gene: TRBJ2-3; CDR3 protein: CASSLTWGTSRDTQYF; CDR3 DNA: TGTGCCAGCAGCCTCACGTGGGGGACTAGCCGAGATACGCAGTATTTT
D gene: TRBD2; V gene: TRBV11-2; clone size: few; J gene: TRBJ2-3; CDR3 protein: CASSPRGASGGVTDTQYF; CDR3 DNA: TGTGCCAGCAGCCCCAGGGGAGCTAGCGGGGGGGTCACAGATACGCAGTATTTT
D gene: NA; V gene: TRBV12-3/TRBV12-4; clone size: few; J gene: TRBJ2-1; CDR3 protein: CASSLTGISYNEQFF; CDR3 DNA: TGTGCCAGCAGTTTAACGGGGATCTCCTACAATGAGCAGTTCTTC
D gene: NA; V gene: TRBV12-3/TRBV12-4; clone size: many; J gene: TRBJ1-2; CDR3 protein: CASSGGAPLLYGYTF; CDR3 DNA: TGTGCCAGCAGTGGGGGAGCCCCTTTACTCTATGGCTACACCTTC
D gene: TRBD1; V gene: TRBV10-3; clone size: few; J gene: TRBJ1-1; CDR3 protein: CATKRQGNTEAFF; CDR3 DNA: TGTGCCACCAAAAGACAGGGAAACACTGAAGCTTTCTTT
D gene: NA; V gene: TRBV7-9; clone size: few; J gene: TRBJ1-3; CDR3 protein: CASSPSGDSGNTIYF; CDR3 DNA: TGTGCCAGCAGCCCTTCGGGGGACTCTGGAAACACCATATATTTT
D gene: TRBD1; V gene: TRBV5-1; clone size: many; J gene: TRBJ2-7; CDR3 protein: CASSLRASGTGEEEQYF; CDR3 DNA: TGCGCCAGCAGCTTGAGGGCCTCCGGGACAGGGGAGGAAGAGCAGTACTTC
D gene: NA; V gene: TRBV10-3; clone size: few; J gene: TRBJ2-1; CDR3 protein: CAISDTENEQFF; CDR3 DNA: TGTGCCATCAGTGACACGGAGAATGAGCAGTTCTTC
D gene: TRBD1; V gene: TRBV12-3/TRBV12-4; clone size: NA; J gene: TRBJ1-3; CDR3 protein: CASSLSGTGSGNTIYF; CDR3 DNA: TGTGCCAGCAGTTTATCGGGGACAGGGTCTGGAAACACCATATATTTT
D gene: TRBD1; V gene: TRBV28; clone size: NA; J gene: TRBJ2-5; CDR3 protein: CASGTPGTGSLVQYF; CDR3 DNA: TGTGCCAGCGGTACCCCCGGGACAGGGTCATTGGTGCAGTACTTC
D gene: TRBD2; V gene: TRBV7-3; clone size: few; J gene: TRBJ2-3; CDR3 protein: CASSVSGGASDTQYF; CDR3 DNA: TGTGCCAGCAGCGTTAGCGGGGGGGCTTCAGATACGCAGTATTTT
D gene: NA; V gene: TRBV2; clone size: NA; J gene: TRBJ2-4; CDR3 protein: CASSEKIWKYF; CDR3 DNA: TGTGCCAGCAGTGAAAAGATTTGGAAGTACTTC
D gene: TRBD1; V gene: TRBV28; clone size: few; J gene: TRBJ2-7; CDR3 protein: CASSVSGTGVEQYF; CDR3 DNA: TGTGCCAGCAGTGTATCTGGGACAGGGGTCGAGCAGTACTTC
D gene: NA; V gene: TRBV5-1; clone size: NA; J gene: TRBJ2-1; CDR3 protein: CASSLEWSDNEQFF; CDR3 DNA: TGCGCCAGCAGCTTGGAATGGAGTGACAATGAGCAGTTCTTC
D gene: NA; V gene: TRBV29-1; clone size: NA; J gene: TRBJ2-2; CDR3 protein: CSGGSANTGELFF; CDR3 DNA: TGCAGTGGAGGGTCCGCGAACACCGGGGAGCTGTTTTTT
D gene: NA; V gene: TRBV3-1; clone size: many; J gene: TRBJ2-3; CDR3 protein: CASSQESKSGEYF; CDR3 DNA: TGTGCCAGCAGCCAAGAATCTAAATCTGGAGAGTATTTT
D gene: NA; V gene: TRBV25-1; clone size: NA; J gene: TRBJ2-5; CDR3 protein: CASSDQGFRETQYF; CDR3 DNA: TGTGCCAGCAGTGATCAGGGTTTCCGAGAGACCCAGTACTTC
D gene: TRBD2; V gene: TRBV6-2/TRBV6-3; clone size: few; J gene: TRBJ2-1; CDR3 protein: CASSYSSAYSGVVDEQFF; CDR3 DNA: TGTGCCAGCAGTTACTCGAGTGCCTATAGCGGGGTGGTGGATGAGCAGTTCTTC
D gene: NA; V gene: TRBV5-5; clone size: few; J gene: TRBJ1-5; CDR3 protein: CASSSWGDQPQHF; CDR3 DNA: TGTGCCAGCAGCTCCTGGGGGGATCAGCCCCAGCATTTT
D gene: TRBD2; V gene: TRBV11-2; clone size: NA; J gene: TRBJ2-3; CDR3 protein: CASSRLAGISSTDTQYF; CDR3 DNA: TGTGCCAGCAGCAGACTAGCGGGAATTTCTAGCACAGATACGCAGTATTTT
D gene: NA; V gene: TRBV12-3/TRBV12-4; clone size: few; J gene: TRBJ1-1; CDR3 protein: CASTLRGYDTEAFF; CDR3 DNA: TGTGCCAGCACCCTCCGGGGTTATGACACTGAAGCTTTCTTT
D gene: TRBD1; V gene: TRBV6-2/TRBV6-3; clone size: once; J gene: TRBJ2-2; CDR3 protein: CASNRDRGPGELFF; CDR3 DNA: TGTGCCAGCAATCGGGACAGGGGTCCCGGGGAGCTGTTTTTT
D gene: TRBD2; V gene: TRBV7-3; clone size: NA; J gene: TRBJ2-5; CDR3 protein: CASSPGLAGVGETQYF; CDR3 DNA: TGTGCCAGCAGCCCCGGACTAGCGGGAGTCGGAGAGACCCAGTACTTC
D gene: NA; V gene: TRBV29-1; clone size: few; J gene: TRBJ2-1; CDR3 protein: CSVEDSRTPQFF; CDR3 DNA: TGCAGCGTTGAAGATTCTCGGACGCCTCAGTTCTTC
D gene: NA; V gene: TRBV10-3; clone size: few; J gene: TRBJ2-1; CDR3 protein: CAISDPILANEQFF; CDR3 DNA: TGTGCCATCAGTGATCCGATTCTGGCCAATGAGCAGTTCTTC
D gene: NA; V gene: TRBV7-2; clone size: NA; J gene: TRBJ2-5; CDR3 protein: CANSFESGINEQYF; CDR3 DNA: TGTGCCAACAGCTTCGAGTCCGGGATCAATGAGCAGTACTTC
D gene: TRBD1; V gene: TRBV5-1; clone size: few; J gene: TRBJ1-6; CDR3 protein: CASSEGANNSPLHF; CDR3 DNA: TGCGCCAGCAGTGAGGGGGCAAATAATTCACCCCTCCACTTT
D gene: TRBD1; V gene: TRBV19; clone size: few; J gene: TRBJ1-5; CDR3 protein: CASNRGPLSNQPQHF; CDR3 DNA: TGTGCCAGTAACAGGGGCCCCCTAAGCAATCAGCCCCAGCATTTT
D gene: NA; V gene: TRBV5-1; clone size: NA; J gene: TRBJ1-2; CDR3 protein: CASRAEAQAWTGYTF; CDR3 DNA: TGCGCCAGCAGGGCAGAGGCCCAGGCTTGGACTGGCTACACCTTC
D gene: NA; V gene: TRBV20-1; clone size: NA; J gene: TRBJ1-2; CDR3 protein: CSARDIYLDSSYGYTF; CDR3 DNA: TGCAGTGCTAGAGATATATACTTAGACAGTTCCTATGGCTACACCTTC
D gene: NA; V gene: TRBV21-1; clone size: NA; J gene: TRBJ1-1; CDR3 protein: CASSNPGLGAEAFF; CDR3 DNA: TGTGCCAGCAGCAACCCAGGGTTGGGTGCTGAAGCTTTCTTT
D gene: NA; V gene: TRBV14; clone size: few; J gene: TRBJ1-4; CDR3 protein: CASSQETGSLGEKLFF; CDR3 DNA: TGTGCCAGCAGCCAAGAAACAGGAAGCCTCGGTGAAAAACTGTTTTTT
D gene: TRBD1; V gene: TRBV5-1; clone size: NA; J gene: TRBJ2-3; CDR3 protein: CASRSTGSTDTQYF; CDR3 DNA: TGCGCCAGCAGATCGACAGGGAGCACGGATACGCAGTATTTT
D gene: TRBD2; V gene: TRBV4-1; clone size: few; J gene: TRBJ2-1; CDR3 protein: CASSHPGLAGGYSYNEQFF; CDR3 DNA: TGCGCCAGCAGCCACCCGGGACTAGCGGGGGGTTATTCCTACAATGAGCAGTTCTTC
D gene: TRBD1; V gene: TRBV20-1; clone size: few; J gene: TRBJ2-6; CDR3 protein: CSADSPLGQGNSGANVLTF; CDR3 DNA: TGCAGTGCTGACAGCCCTCTAGGACAGGGTAACTCTGGGGCCAACGTCCTGACTTTC
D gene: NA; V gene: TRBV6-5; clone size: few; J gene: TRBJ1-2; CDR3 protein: CASSYFGGEANYGYTF; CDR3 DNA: TGTGCCAGCAGTTACTTTGGAGGGGAAGCTAACTATGGCTACACCTTC
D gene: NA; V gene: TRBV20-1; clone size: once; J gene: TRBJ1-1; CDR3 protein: CSAREATGGAFF; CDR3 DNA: TGCAGTGCTAGAGAGGCGACAGGTGGAGCTTTCTTT
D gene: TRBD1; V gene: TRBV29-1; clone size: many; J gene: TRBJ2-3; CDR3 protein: CSAADRVGTDTQYF; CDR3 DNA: TGCAGCGCCGCGGACAGGGTGGGCACAGATACGCAGTATTTT